Sequencing of this T cell receptor (beta chain) was carried out in a study of T cell responses to AZD1222 COVID-19 vaccine. Whole-study results and caveats: Spike-specific TCR repertoires showed rising breadth and depth after two AZD1222 doses.

This CDR3 has 14 amino acids. In germline, CDR1 is SGHAT, CDR2 FQNNGV. The V and J ends lost 3 bases and 4 bases, in that order; junction bases with no gene match: 4. Data came from immunoSEQ multiplex PCR; TCRdb stores just in-frame clones and leaves some out. The table shows 110,000 to 150,000 clones, with roughly 91% occurring only once. Comments on this clone: Its antigen is as yet unknown.

V and J are TRBV11-2 and TRBJ1-1; 8 nucleotides align to TRBD1. The receptor was derived from an adult in good health. The sample consisted of peripheral blood, taken on day 0 of AZD1222 vaccination. This CDR3 is CASSLTGDGTEAFF. CDR3 DNA sequence: TGTGCCAGCAGCTTGACAGGGGATGGCACTGAAGCTTTCTTT.